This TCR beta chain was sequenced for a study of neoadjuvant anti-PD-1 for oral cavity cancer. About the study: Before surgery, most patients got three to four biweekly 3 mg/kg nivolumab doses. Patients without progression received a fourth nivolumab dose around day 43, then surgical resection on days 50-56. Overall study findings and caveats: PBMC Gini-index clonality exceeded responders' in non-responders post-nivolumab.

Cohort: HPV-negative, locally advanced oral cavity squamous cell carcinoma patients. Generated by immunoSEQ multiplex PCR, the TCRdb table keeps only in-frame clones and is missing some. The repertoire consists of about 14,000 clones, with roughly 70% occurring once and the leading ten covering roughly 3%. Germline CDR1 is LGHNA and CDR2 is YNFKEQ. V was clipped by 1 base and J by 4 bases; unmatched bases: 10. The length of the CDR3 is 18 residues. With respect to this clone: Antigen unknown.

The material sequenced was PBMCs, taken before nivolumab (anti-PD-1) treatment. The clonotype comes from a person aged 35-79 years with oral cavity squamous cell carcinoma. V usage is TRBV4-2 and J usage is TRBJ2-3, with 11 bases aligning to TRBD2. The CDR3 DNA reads TGTGCCAGCAGCCAAGCCCAAATAGCGGGGGGGCCCGCAGATACGCAGTATTTT. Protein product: CASSQAQIAGGPADTQYF.